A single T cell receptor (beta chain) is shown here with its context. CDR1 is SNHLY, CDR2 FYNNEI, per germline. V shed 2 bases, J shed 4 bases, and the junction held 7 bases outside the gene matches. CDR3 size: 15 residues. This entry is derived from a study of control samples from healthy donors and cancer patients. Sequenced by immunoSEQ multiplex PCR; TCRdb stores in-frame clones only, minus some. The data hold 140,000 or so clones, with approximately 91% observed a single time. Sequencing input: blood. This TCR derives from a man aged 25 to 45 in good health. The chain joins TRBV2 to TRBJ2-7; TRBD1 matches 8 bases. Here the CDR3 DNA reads TGTGCCAGCAGTGAAAGGGGACAGGCTAATTACGAGCAGTACTTC. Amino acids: CASSERGQANYEQYF.